Below, 2 T cell receptor beta chains from the same sample are listed, as sequenced in a study of blood T cells in healthy people across ages (dated by TCRdb to the mid-2010s). The library was obtained by 5' RACE. Instrument on record: Illumina HiSeq 2500. A second about 7 to 11 cycle PCR used a sample-barcoded 5' primer and a J-beta primer mix. In TCRdb, the public reads were trimmed at Q25 with fastp and aligned with MiXCR, with productive beta chains retained. Entries that share a CDR3 protein sequence are merged under the most common genes and DNA. The sample contains around 800,000 distinct CDR3 sequences, about 62% of them found a single time. Jointly, the top ten make up around a quarter of the sample. Sequencing used blood. All receptors derive from a man in his thirties or forties in good health.

The rearrangement joins TRBV2 to TRBJ1-5; D might be TRBD1 (6 bases). The CDR3 loop spans 14 amino acids. V shed 7 bases and J shed 6 bases, with 16 bases lying between them. Germline assignment: CDR1 SNHLY and CDR2 FYNNEI. CDR3 residues: CASTDGGQFQPQHF. CDR3 sequence (DNA): TGTGCCAGCACAGACGGCGGACAGTTTCAGCCCCAGCATTTT.

The V call is TRBV3-1, the J call TRBJ1-2; D gene ambiguous. Germline-derived CDR1 and CDR2 are LGHDT and YNNKEL (reference sequence). This CDR3 has 13 amino acids. Trimming took 3 bases from V and 4 from J, leaving 9 bases between them. The CDR3 DNA sequence: TGTGCCAGCAGCCAGGAGTGGGGCTATGGCTACACCTTC. It specifies CASSQEWGYGYTF.